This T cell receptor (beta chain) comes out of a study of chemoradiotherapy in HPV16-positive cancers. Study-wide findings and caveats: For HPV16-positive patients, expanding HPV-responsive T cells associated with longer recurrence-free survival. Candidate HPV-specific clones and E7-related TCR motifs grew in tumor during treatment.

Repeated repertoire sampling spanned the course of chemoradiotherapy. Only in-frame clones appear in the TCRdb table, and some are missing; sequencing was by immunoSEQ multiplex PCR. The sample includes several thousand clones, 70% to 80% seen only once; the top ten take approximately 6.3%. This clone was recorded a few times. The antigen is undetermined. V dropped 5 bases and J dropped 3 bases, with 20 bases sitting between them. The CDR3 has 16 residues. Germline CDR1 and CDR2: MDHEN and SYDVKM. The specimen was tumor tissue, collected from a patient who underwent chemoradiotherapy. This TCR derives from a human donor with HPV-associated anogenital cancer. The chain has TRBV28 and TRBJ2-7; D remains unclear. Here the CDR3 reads CASSQVTGQDLYEQYF. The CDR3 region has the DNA TGTGCCAGCAGTCAGGTGACTGGGCAGGACCTCTACGAGCAGTACTTC.